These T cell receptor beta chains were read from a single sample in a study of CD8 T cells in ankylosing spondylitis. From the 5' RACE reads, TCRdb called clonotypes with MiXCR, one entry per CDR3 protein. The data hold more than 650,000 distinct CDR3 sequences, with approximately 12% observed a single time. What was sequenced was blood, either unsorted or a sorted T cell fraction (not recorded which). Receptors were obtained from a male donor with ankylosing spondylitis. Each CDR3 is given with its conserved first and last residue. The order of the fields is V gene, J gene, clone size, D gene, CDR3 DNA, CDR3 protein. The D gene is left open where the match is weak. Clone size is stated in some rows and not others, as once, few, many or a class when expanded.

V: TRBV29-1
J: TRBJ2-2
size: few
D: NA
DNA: TGCAGCGTTCGCGAGGGGCGGAACACCGGGGAGCTGTTTTTT
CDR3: CSVREGRNTGELFF

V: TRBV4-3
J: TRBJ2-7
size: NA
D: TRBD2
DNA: TGCGCCAGCAGCCAAGGGACTAGCGGGAGGGCCGGATCCTACGAGCAGTACTTC
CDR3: CASSQGTSGRAGSYEQYF

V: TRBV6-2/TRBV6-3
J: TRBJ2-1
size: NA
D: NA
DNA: TGTGCCAGCACCGACAGGTCGTCGGAGTTCTTC
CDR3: CASTDRSSEFF

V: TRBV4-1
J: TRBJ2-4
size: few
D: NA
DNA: TGCGCCAGCAGCCAAGGGGTGTACACACTAGCCAAAAACATTCAGTACTTC
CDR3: CASSQGVYTLAKNIQYF

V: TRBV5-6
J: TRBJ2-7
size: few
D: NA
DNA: TGTGCCAGCAGCTTGGACAGGGCTTGGGAGCAGTACTTC
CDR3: CASSLDRAWEQYF

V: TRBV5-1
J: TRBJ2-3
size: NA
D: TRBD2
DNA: TGCGCCAGCAGCTTGGCCTATACTCCGGGACTAGCGATTAGCACAGATACGCAGTATTTT
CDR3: CASSLAYTPGLAISTDTQYF

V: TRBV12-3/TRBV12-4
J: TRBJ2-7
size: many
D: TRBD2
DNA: TGTGCCAGCACGATCCCGGGAGGCGCCTACGAGCAGTACTTC
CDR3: CASTIPGGAYEQYF

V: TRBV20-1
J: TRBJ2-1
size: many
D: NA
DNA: TGCAGTGCTCCCCCTATAGCACGGGTTGAGCAGTTCTTC
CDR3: CSAPPIARVEQFF

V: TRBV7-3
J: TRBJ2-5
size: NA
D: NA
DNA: TGTGCCAGCAGCTTAAATGGCGGCGGGGGCGGAGAGACCCAGTACTTC
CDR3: CASSLNGGGGGETQYF

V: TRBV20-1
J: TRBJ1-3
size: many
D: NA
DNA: TGCAGTGCTAGAGATATGGTCTGGCCTGGAAACACCATATATTTT
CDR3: CSARDMVWPGNTIYF

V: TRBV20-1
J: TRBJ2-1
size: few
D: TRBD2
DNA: TGCAGTGCTAGAGATCGGACTAGCGGGAGAAATGAGCAGTTCTTC
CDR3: CSARDRTSGRNEQFF

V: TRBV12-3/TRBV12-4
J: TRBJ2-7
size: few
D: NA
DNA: TGTGCCAGCAGACAGGCGAGTACCTACGAGCAGTACTTC
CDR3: CASRQASTYEQYF

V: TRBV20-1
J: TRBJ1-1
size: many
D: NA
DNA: TGCAGTGCTAGTAGGCAGCATAACACTGAAGCTTTCTTT
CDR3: CSASRQHNTEAFF

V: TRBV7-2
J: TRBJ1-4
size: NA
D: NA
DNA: TGTGCCAGCACCTCCATGGGGCTGGGTGAAAAACTGTTTTTT
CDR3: CASTSMGLGEKLFF

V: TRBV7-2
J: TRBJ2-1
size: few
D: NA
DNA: TGTGCCAGCAGCTGGGGGTGGCGGGTCGGCGAGCAGTTCTTC
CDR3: CASSWGWRVGEQFF

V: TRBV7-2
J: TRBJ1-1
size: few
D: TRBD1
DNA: TGTGCCAGCAGCTCTGACAGGGCGCGGGCTTTCTTT
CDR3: CASSSDRARAFF

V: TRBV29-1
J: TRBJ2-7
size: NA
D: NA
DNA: TGCAGCGTTGAAGACTTCTCCTACGAGCAGTACTTC
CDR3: CSVEDFSYEQYF

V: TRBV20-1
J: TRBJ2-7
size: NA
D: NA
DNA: TGCAGTGCTACGGCGGGACCGATCTACGAGCAGTACTTC
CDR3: CSATAGPIYEQYF

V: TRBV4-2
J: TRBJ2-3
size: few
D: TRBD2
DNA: TGTGCCAGCAGCGAGACTAGCGGGCCGTTCACAGATACGCAGTATTTT
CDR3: CASSETSGPFTDTQYF

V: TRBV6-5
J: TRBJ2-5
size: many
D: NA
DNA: TGTGCCAGCAGTTACGCAGGGTCGTACCAAGAGACCCAGTACTTC
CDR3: CASSYAGSYQETQYF

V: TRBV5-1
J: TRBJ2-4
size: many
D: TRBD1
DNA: TGCGCCAGCAGCATCACCGGGACAGGGGTTACCAAAAACATTCAGTACTTC
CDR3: CASSITGTGVTKNIQYF

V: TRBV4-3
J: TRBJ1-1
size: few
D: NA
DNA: TGCGCCAGCAGCCAAGAGGCGGGGAGCACTGAAGCTTTCTTT
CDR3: CASSQEAGSTEAFF

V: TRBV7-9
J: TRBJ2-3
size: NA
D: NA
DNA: TGTGCCAGCAGCTTTCCACAGGGATACACAGATACGCAGTATTTT
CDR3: CASSFPQGYTDTQYF

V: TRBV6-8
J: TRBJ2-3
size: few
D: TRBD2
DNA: TGTGCCAGCAGCCCTCAGCAGCGGGAGGGAGGAGATACGCAGTATTTT
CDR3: CASSPQQREGGDTQYF

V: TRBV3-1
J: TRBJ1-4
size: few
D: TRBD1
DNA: TGTGCCAGCAGCCGCAACCTTGGACAGGGCAGTGAAAAACTGTTTTTT
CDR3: CASSRNLGQGSEKLFF

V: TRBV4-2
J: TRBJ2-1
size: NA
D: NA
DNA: TGTGCCAGCAGCCAAGTTAGGGGGGATGAGCAGTTCTTC
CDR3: CASSQVRGDEQFF

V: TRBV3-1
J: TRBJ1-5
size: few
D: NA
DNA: TGTGCCAGCAGCCAAGATGTCAGTAGGACTCAGCCCCAGCATTTT
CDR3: CASSQDVSRTQPQHF

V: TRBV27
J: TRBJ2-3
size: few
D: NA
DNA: TGTGCCAGCAGAACCGGGACTTTAACGCAGTATTTT
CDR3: CASRTGTLTQYF

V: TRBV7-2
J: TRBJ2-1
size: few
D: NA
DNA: TGTGCCAGCAGCTTAGAGGCAGGAGCCGTCGAGCAGTTCTTC
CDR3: CASSLEAGAVEQFF

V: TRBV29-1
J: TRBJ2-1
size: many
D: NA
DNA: TGCAGCGTTAGGCGCTGGGGCCTGGACAATGAGCAGTTCTTC
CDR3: CSVRRWGLDNEQFF

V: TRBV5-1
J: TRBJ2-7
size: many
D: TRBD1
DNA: TGCGCCAGCAGCTCCGGAACAGGGGCCCACGAGCAGTACTTC
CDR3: CASSSGTGAHEQYF

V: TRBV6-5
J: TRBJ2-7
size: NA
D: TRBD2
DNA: TGTGCCAGCAGTTACTCGACGGGGACTAGCGGCTCCTACGAGCAGTACTTC
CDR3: CASSYSTGTSGSYEQYF

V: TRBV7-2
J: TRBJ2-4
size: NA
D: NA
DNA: TGTGCCAGCAGCTTAGCGCAAGCTGCGGTCCACATTCAGTACTTC
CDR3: CASSLAQAAVHIQYF

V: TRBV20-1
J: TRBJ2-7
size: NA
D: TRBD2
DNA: TGCAGTGCTAACCTAGCGGGGGGGCCAAGTGAGCAGTACTTC
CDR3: CSANLAGGPSEQYF

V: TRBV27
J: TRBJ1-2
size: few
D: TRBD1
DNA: TGTGCCAGCAGTTTCTCGCGACAGGGAGGCCACTATGGCTACACCTTC
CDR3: CASSFSRQGGHYGYTF